These 16 T cell receptor beta chains share one sample of origin, sequenced in a study of CD8 T cells in Susac syndrome. Random-hexamer reverse transcription was applied to roughly 0.5 to 1 ug RNA. TCRdb re-derived calls from the immunoSEQ multiplex PCR reads in MiXCR, one entry per CDR3 protein. The sample carries about 69,000 distinct CDR3 sequences, 85% to 95% recorded once. The material sequenced was CD8+ T cells from PBMCs. These receptors all stem from a human donor in good health.

This chain joins TRBV29-1 and TRBJ2-2; 8 positions match TRBD1. Germline V gene sequence: CDR1 SQVTM, CDR2 ANQGSEA. The CDR3 has 13 residues. Unmatched junction bases numbered 5, after V lost 6 bases and J lost 5 bases. The CDR3 sequence is CSVLQGATGELFF. As DNA, the CDR3 is TGCAGCGTGCTCCAGGGGGCTACCGGGGAGCTGTTTTTT.

The chain links TRBV5-6 to TRBJ1-2, with a weak D call TRBD1 (6 bases). The V gene lost 6 bases and the J gene lost 6 bases, with 15 bases spanning the gap. The CDR3 totals 13 residues. CDR1 is SGHDT, CDR2 YYEEEE, per germline. The CDR3 DNA reads as TGTGCCAGCAACGACCAGGGGATTGATGGCTACACCTTC. Protein sequence: CASNDQGIDGYTF.

V and J are TRBV7-3 and TRBJ2-7; D might be TRBD1 (5 bases). Trimming removed 5 bases at V and 3 bases at J, with 11 bases between. Germline V gene sequence: CDR1 SGHTA, CDR2 FQGTGA. The CDR3 is 13 residues long. In DNA, the CDR3 is TGTGCCAGCAGCCCAGGGTTAGACTACGAGCAGTACTTC. It translates to CASSPGLDYEQYF.

A single count supports this clonotype. CDR3 bases: TGCAGCGTAGTCCGACCGGGTTACACTGAAGCTTTCTTT. Amino acids: CSVVRPGYTEAFF. This chain joins TRBV29-1 and TRBJ1-1; D is ambiguous. The CDR3 contains 13 residues. Trimming cost V 6 bases and J 3 bases, with 14 bases left between them. Germline-derived CDR1 and CDR2 are SQVTM and ANQGSEA.

This chain links TRBV7-9 with TRBJ2-5, with 8 bases fitting TRBD2. Germline CDR1 and CDR2: SEHNR and FQNEAQ (reference sequence). This CDR3 is 16 amino acids long. V was clipped by 4 bases and J by 2 bases; unmatched bases: 9. In DNA, the CDR3 is TGTGCCAGCAGCTCGAACACACTAGCGGAGCAAGAGACCCAGTACTTC. Its protein product is CASSSNTLAEQETQYF.

This chain joins TRBV6-2 or TRBV6-3 and TRBJ1-1, with no clear D. CDR3 length equals 13 residues. V lost 3 bases and J lost 4, with 9 bases in between. From germline, CDR1 is MNHEY and CDR2 SVGEGT. Written as DNA, the CDR3 is TGTGCCAGCAGTTATGAGCGCGGCACTGAAGCTTTCTTT. This encodes CASSYERGTEAFF.

V is TRBV2 and J is TRBJ2-7; 7 bases line up with TRBD1. The CDR3 loop spans 14 amino acids. Trimming took 6 bases from V and 7 from J; bases not matched to a gene: 12. Germline lookup yields CDR1 SNHLY and CDR2 FYNNEI. CDR3 sequence reads: CASSALTGNMEQYF. The CDR3 bases are TGTGCCAGCAGCGCGCTGACAGGGAATATGGAGCAGTACTTC.

This chain connects TRBV4-2 to TRBJ1-5, with D perhaps TRBD1 (5 bases). Trimming took off 0 bases at V and 0 bases at J, with 9 bases between the two ends. Germline V CDR1 and CDR2: LGHNA, YNFKEQ. This CDR3 is 16 amino acids long. The CDR3 region has the DNA TGTGCCAGCAGCCAAGAGGAGGGGTATAGCAATCAGCCCCAGCATTTT. It specifies CASSQEEGYSNQPQHF.

The genes are TRBV4-1 and TRBJ1-2; possibly TRBD1 for D (5 bases). Germline V gene sequence: CDR1 MGHRA, CDR2 YSYEKL. The CDR3 consists of 15 residues. Deletions cut 2 bases from V and 6 bases from J, with 16 bases between. The CDR3 here is CASSQYTGGEDGYTF. The CDR3 bases are TGCGCCAGCAGCCAATATACAGGTGGTGAAGATGGCTACACCTTC.

V and J are TRBV14 and TRBJ1-1; D is possibly TRBD1 (6 bases). V was cut by 5 bases and J by 4 bases, with 14 bases left in between. The germline V gene has CDR1 SGHDN and CDR2 FVKESK. CDR3 size: 14 residues. CDR3 sequence reads: CASSYRAPTTEAFF. The CDR3, as DNA: TGTGCCAGCAGCTACAGGGCCCCAACCACTGAAGCTTTCTTT.

This chain uses TRBV4-1 with TRBJ1-6, with D unclear. The germline V and J ends were trimmed by 4 bases and 9 bases, with 22 bases remaining between them. This CDR3 has 17 residues. From germline, CDR1 is MGHRA and CDR2 YSYEKL. CDR3 nucleotide sequence: TGCGCCAGCAGCCCGGAGCGTTGGGATCCAATTGTTTCACCCCTCCACTTT. Translating gives CASSPERWDPIVSPLHF.

J is TRBJ2-1 and V is TRBV6-2 or TRBV6-3; the D gene is possibly TRBD2 (6 bases). CDR1 and CDR2 from the germline V gene are MNHEY and SVGEGT. Trimming took 0 bases from V and 4 from J, leaving 16 bases between them. This CDR3 has 17 amino acids. The CDR3 reads CASSYSEGGENYNEQFF. The CDR3 DNA sequence: TGTGCCAGCAGTTACTCGGAGGGAGGAGAGAATTACAATGAGCAGTTCTTC.

The chain links TRBV2 to TRBJ1-5; 11 bases fit TRBD1. V lost 6 bases and J lost 6; bases outside the gene matches: 10. The CDR3 has 16 residues. Germline CDR1 reads SNHLY; CDR2 reads FYNNEI. The CDR3 loop is CASSRLGQGASQPQHF. The CDR3 DNA is TGTGCCAGCAGCCGCCTTGGACAGGGGGCAAGTCAGCCCCAGCATTTT.

CDR3 residues: CSARVPQVYNEQFF. Here the CDR3 DNA reads TGCAGTGCTAGAGTCCCTCAGGTCTACAATGAGCAGTTCTTC. V usage is TRBV20-1 and J usage is TRBJ2-1; no clear D. Germline CDR1 reads DFQATT; CDR2 reads SNEGSKA (reference sequence). The CDR3 is made up of 14 amino acids. Trimming cost V 1 base and J 3 bases, with 10 bases left between them.

The chain uses TRBV10-3 and TRBJ1-2, with 8 bases identical to TRBD1. V lost 2 bases to trimming and J lost 6 bases; unmatched junction nucleotides: 2. The CDR3 consists of 13 residues. CDR1 ENHRY and CDR2 SYGVKD come from the germline V gene. The CDR3 region is CAISEQGADGYTF. CDR3 sequence (DNA): TGTGCCATCAGTGAGCAGGGGGCGGATGGCTACACCTTC.

The chain has TRBV7-9 and TRBJ2-7; 8 bases map to TRBD2. With 4 bases clipped from V and 0 bases from J, the junction kept 8 bases outside the gene matches. The germline CDR1 and CDR2 sequences are SEHNR and FQNEAQ (reference sequence). There are 16 residues in the CDR3. In DNA, the CDR3 is TGTGCCAGCAGCTCGGGAGGGACATGGAGCTCCTACGAGCAGTACTTC. It translates to CASSSGGTWSSYEQYF. Variable domain in full (rest from reference TRBV7-9 and TRBJ2-7): DTGVSQNPRHKITKRGQNVTFRCDPISEHNRLYWYRQTLGQGPEFLTYFQNEAQLEKSRLLSDRFSAERPKGSFSTLEIQRTEQGDSAMYLCASSSGGTWSSYEQYFGPGTRLTVT.